Presented here are 2 T cell receptor beta chains from one specimen sequenced in a study of OX40 agonist ivuxolimab in advanced cancers. Measured with immunoSEQ multiplex PCR; TCRdb has only the in-frame clones, and not every one. The sample holds about 51,000 clones, about 77% seen once. Sequencing was performed on CD4+ or CD8+ T cells sorted from blood, taken in a trial of the OX40 agonist ivuxolimab. The receptors come from an adult with an advanced solid tumor such as melanoma, head and neck, liver or kidney cancer.

The chain's CDR3 is CASRHQGDTEAFF. The CDR3 nucleotides read TGTGCCAGCAGACACCAGGGAGACACTGAAGCTTTCTTT. The chain couples TRBV11-2 to TRBJ1-1, with D tentatively TRBD1 (5 bases). Germline CDR1 SGHAT, CDR2 FQNNGV. The length of the CDR3 is 13 residues. The germline V and J ends were trimmed by 6 bases and 3 bases, with 11 bases remaining between them.

This rearrangement joins TRBV7-9 to TRBJ2-2; D not certain. The CDR3 spans 14 residues. Germline V gene sequence: CDR1 SEHNR, CDR2 FQNEAQ (reference sequence). The germline V and J ends were trimmed by 2 bases and 4 bases, with 8 bases remaining between them. The CDR3 DNA reads TGTGCCAGCAGCTTATACGGAGTCACCGGGGAGCTGTTTTTT. Translating gives CASSLYGVTGELFF.